The 14 T cell receptor beta chains below all came from one sample that was sequenced in a study of T cells in women clearing cervical HPV infection. This table comes from immunoSEQ multiplex PCR, and its TCRdb copy is limited to in-frame clones, with some not included. This sample contains 25,000 to 35,000 clones. The sequenced sample consisted of blood buffy coat. The receptors were gathered from a woman aged 18 to 75 with a cervical HPV16 infection that either progressed to CIN3+ or cleared (not recorded which).

With regard to this clone: The DNA ends 3 residues before the CDR3 does, and the rest of the CDR3 is filled in from the germline J gene. In the same sample, other DNA sequences code for this CDR3. V and J are TRBV30 and TRBJ1-3; D uncertain. The CDR3 has 14 residues. From germline, CDR1 is GTSNPN and CDR2 SVGIG (reference sequence). V was clipped by 0 bases and J by 2 bases, with 8 bases between them. The CDR3 sequence is CAWSVRGAGNTIYF. The sequenced part of the CDR3 DNA is TGTGCCTGGAGTGTCCGGGGTGCTGGAAACACC.

A remark on this clone: The sequenced fragment ends 3 residues before the CDR3 boundary, so the rest is inferred from the germline J gene. This sequence joins TRBV5-5 and TRBJ2-3; D perhaps matches TRBD2 (6 bases). V was pared by 2 bases and J by 0 bases, with 10 bases between. CDR1 and CDR2 from the germline V gene are SGHKS and YYEKEE (reference sequence). This CDR3 comprises 15 residues. CDR3 in amino acids: CASSLQRASTDTQYF. The DNA read from the CDR3 is TGTGCCAGCAGCTTACAGCGGGCTAGCACAGATACG.

In regard to this clone: The CDR3 goes on 3 residues after the read ends, and that part is filled in from the germline J gene. V usage is TRBV5-1 and J usage is TRBJ2-1, with 7 bases that match TRBD2. From germline, CDR1 is SGHRS and CDR2 YFSETQ. This CDR3 spans 16 amino acids. Trimming cost V 3 bases and J 5 bases; bases outside gene matches: 11. Partial CDR3 DNA: TGCGCCAGCAGCTCGCTAAGCGGGATAGGGGACAATGAG. Its translation is CASSSLSGIGDNE. The whole CDR3 sequence reads CASSSLSGIGDNEQFF.

The CDR3 is CASTRQGIKNTQYF. CDR3 bases read: TGTGCCAGCACCAGACAGGGGATTAAAAATACG. J is TRBJ2-3 and V is TRBV25-1; 8 bases align to TRBD1. The CDR3 is cut off 3 residues early in the read; its end comes from the germline J gene. With 7 bases clipped from V and 7 bases from J, the junction kept 10 bases outside the gene matches. Germline lookup yields CDR1 MGHDK and CDR2 SYGVNS. The CDR3 extends over 14 amino acids.

A word on this clone: Read coverage stops 3 residues before the CDR3 terminus; the germline J gene supplies the remainder. This chain connects TRBV11-3 to TRBJ2-7; D is perhaps TRBD1 (5 bases). The V end lost 0 bases, the J end lost 5 bases, and 11 bases lay between the germline ends. Germline V gene data show CDR1 as SGHNT and CDR2 as YENEEA. CDR3 length equals 14 residues. Here the CDR3 reads CASSLDNGRDEQYF. The CDR3 bases that were read are TGTGCCAGCAGCTTAGATAACGGCAGGGACGAG. Variable domain in full (rest from reference TRBV11-3 and TRBJ2-7): EAGVVQSPRYKIIEKKQPVAFWCNPISGHNTLYWYLQNLGQGPELLIRYENEEAVDDSQLPKDRFSAERLKGVDSTLKIQPAELGDSAVYLCASSLDNGRDEQYFGPGTRLTVT.

Concerning this clone: Sequencing ends 3 residues short of the CDR3 end; the germline J gene provides the rest. V is TRBV19 and J is TRBJ1-6, with D tentatively TRBD1 (6 bases). V shed 7 bases and J shed 7 bases, with 8 bases lying between them. The CDR3 has 12 residues. From germline, CDR1 is LNHDA and CDR2 SQIVND (reference sequence). CDR3 sequence: CASKGQNSPLHF. The sequenced CDR3 bases are TGTGCCAGTAAGGGACAAAATTCACCC.

About this clone itself: The sequence runs out 3 residues before the end of the CDR3; the remainder is reconstructed from the germline J gene. The chain uses TRBV20-1 and TRBJ2-4; 10 positions agree with TRBD1. Germline loops: CDR1 DFQATT, CDR2 SNEGSKA (reference sequence). The CDR3 length is 16 residues. This CDR3 is CSARDPDRGPIETQYF. The CDR3 bases that were read are TGCAGTGCTAGAGATCCCGACAGGGGGCCGATTGAGACT.

Note on this clone: The read falls 3 residues short of the CDR3 end, and the missing part is taken from the germline J gene. The chain joins TRBV7-9 to TRBJ2-1; possible D gene TRBD2, 6 bases. V lost 4 bases and J 1 base, leaving 11 bases between the germline ends. The germline CDR1 and CDR2 sequences are SEHNR and FQNEAQ (reference sequence). The CDR3 has 15 amino acids. The CDR3 sequence is CASSSHRGSYNEQFF. CDR3 DNA, as far as it was read: TGTGCCAGCAGCTCCCACCGGGGGTCCTACAATGAG.

Points on this clone: The CDR3 end is not reached by the read, which stops 3 residues before it; the germline J gene fills it in. This rearrangement joins TRBV20-1 to TRBJ2-6; D remains ambiguous. There are 14 residues in the CDR3. Trimming shortened V by 1 base and J by 2 bases, and 6 bases separated the two germline ends. CDR1 and CDR2 (germline): DFQATT, SNEGSKA (reference sequence). The sequenced part of the CDR3 DNA is TGCAGTGCTAGAGTGGCCGCTGGGGCCAACGTC. Its translation: CSARVAAGANV. The entire CDR3 is CSARVAAGANVLTF.

On this clone itself: Sequencing ends 3 residues short of the CDR3 end; the germline J gene provides the rest. The chain uses TRBV19 and TRBJ1-2; no reliable D call. Germline V CDR1 and CDR2: LNHDA, SQIVND (reference sequence). The CDR3 sequence is 15 residues long. The CDR3 is CASSTLAGESYDYTF. Incomplete CDR3 DNA: TGTGCCAGTAGTACTCTAGCGGGAGAATCCTACGAC.

Concerning this clone itself: Sequencing ends 3 residues short of the CDR3 end; the germline J gene provides the rest. The chain is built from TRBV30 and TRBJ1-1; D remains ambiguous. V lost 3 bases to trimming and J lost 0 bases, with 20 bases between them. This CDR3 region has 17 residues. Germline loops: CDR1 GTSNPN, CDR2 SVGIG (reference sequence). The CDR3: CAWSHGYKLGMNTEAFF. Partial CDR3 DNA: TGTGCCTGGAGCCACGGGTATAAGCTCGGAATGAACACTGAA.

With regard to this clone: The read ends 3 residues shy of where the CDR3 ends; the end is completed using the germline J gene. The J gene is TRBJ2-3, the V gene TRBV5-1, with 9 bases matching TRBD1. Germline V gene data show CDR1 as SGHRS and CDR2 as YFSETQ. There are 14 residues in the CDR3. CDR3 loop: CASSPGQGGQPQYF. CDR3 bases read: TGCGCCAGCAGCCCGGGACAGGGAGGTCAGCCG.

On this clone: The missing CDR3 end, 3 residues past where the read stops, is filled in from the germline J gene. The chain couples TRBV19 to TRBJ2-7; no reliable D call. The CDR3 sequence is 13 residues long. Trimming pared 7 bases from V and 3 bases from J, leaving 13 bases between. Germline loops: CDR1 LNHDA, CDR2 SQIVND (reference sequence). CDR3 bases read: TGTGCCAGTACAGGTTTCGGTGACTACGAG. The encoded protein is CASTGFGDYE. The whole CDR3 sequence is CASTGFGDYEQYF.

About this clone itself: The read falls 3 residues short of the CDR3 end, and the missing part is taken from the germline J gene. The chain joins TRBV11-3 to TRBJ2-7, with TRBD2 matching 10 bases. The germline V gene has CDR1 SGHNT and CDR2 YENEEA. V dropped 0 bases and J dropped 2; count of bases not matched to a gene: 1. The CDR3 is made up of 15 amino acids. CDR3 sequence reads: CASSLEAGGPYEQYF. CDR3 DNA, as far as it was read: TGTGCCAGCAGCTTAGAAGCGGGAGGGCCCTACGAG. The full variable domain, with the rest looked up from reference TRBV11-3 and TRBJ2-7, is EAGVVQSPRYKIIEKKQPVAFWCNPISGHNTLYWYLQNLGQGPELLIRYENEEAVDDSQLPKDRFSAERLKGVDSTLKIQPAELGDSAVYLCASSLEAGGPYEQYFGPGTRLTVT.